A single sample is the source of the 22 T cell receptor beta chains below, sequenced in a study of blood T cell repertoires in COVID-19. Here immunoSEQ multiplex PCR was the method, and the copy in TCRdb shows in-frame clones only, minus some. The sample has 180,000 or so clones, approximately 84% seen once. The sequenced material came from PBMCs or T cells enriched from blood (not recorded which). The receptors here all came from a man aged 35-49 years who had recovered from COVID-19.

The gene calls are TRBV5-6 and TRBJ1-2; TRBD1 is a possible D gene (5 bases). This CDR3 region has 14 residues. V lost 5 bases, J lost 3 bases, and 14 bases lay in between. Germline CDR1 reads SGHDT; CDR2 reads YYEEEE. In DNA form, the CDR3 reads TGTGCCAGCAGTAACCCGGACACGTACTATGGCTACACCTTC. Translating it yields CASSNPDTYYGYTF.

The genes are TRBV6-5 and TRBJ1-3; no reliable D call. The CDR3 loop spans 15 amino acids. Looked up from germline, CDR1 is MNHEY and CDR2 is SVGAGI. The V end lost 6 bases, the J end lost 1 base, and 13 bases lay between the germline ends. In nucleotides, the CDR3 is TGTGCCAGCAGGCCGTCACTTATTTCTGGAAACACCATATATTTT. Its translation: CASRPSLISGNTIYF.

The chain employs TRBV7-2 and TRBJ1-6; 9 bases map to TRBD1. The length of the CDR3 is 13 residues. V lost 5 bases to trimming and J lost 8 bases; unmatched junction nucleotides: 1. CDR1 is SGHTA, CDR2 FQGNSA, per germline. CDR3 amino acids: CASSRDRDSPLHF. In DNA, the CDR3 is TGTGCCAGCAGCCGGGACAGGGATTCACCCCTCCACTTT.

Note on this clone: The sample contains more than one DNA sequence encoding this CDR3. The rearrangement links TRBV4-2 to TRBJ1-2, with 8 nucleotides matching TRBD1. The length of the CDR3 is 14 residues. Germline loops: CDR1 LGHNA, CDR2 YNFKEQ. V was clipped by 3 bases and J by 2 bases; unmatched bases: 2. The CDR3 nucleotides read TGTGCCAGCAGCCATGGACAGGGCAACTATGGCTACACCTTC. This codes for CASSHGQGNYGYTF.

The V and J genes are TRBV6-1 and TRBJ2-3, with 7 bases lining up with TRBD2. The trim removed 1 base at V and 2 bases at J, leaving 6 bases unmatched. The CDR3 length is 16 residues. Germline V gives CDR1 MNHNS, CDR2 SASEGT. CDR3 sequence reads: CASSEGEGFYTDTQYF. CDR3 nucleotide sequence: TGTGCCAGCAGTGAAGGGGAGGGGTTTTACACAGATACGCAGTATTTT.

The V gene is TRBV27, the J gene TRBJ2-7, with D hard to call. The CDR3 totals 14 residues. Per the germline V gene, CDR1 is MNHEY and CDR2 is SMNVEV (reference sequence). With 5 bases removed from V and 2 bases from J, the gap between germline ends came to 13 bases. In nucleotides, the CDR3 is TGTGCCAGCAGTCCAAGACCAGGCCCCTACGAGCAGTACTTC. It specifies CASSPRPGPYEQYF.

CDR3 amino acids: CASSATSGGAKDTQYF. The CDR3 nucleotides are TGTGCCAGCAGTGCAACTAGCGGGGGGGCCAAAGATACGCAGTATTTT. The chain has TRBV6-4 and TRBJ2-3; TRBD2 matches at 13 bases. The CDR3 totals 16 residues. V shed 4 bases, J shed 5 bases, and the junction held 6 bases outside the gene matches. Germline assignment: CDR1 MRHNA and CDR2 SNTAGT.

This clone was counted a few times. The gene calls are TRBV5-4 and TRBJ2-5, with 11 bases aligning to TRBD2. There are 15 residues in the CDR3. V lost 0 bases, J lost 5 bases, and 3 bases stayed unmatched. Germline CDR1 and CDR2: SGHNT and YYREEE (reference sequence). The chain's CDR3 is CASSLVGLAGETQYF. The CDR3, as DNA: TGTGCCAGCAGCTTGGTAGGACTAGCGGGCGAGACCCAGTACTTC.

The chain recombines TRBV10-3 with TRBJ1-1, with 12 bases fitting TRBD1. Germline CDR1 and CDR2: ENHRY and SYGVKD. Trimming cost V 4 bases and J 7 bases; bases outside gene matches: 4. The CDR3 runs to 14 residues. CDR3 loop: CAISGGQGANEAFF. DNA of the CDR3: TGTGCCATCAGTGGGGGACAGGGGGCGAATGAAGCTTTCTTT.

The rearrangement uses TRBV18 and TRBJ1-2, with a tentative D call TRBD1 (6 bases). The germline CDR1 and CDR2 sequences are KGHSH and LQKENI. This CDR3 contains 16 residues. V lost 6 bases and J 6 bases, leaving 23 bases between the germline ends. In DNA, the CDR3 is TGTGCCAGCTCGTCAACCGGGACATTTTTGGAGAATGGCTACACCTTC. This encodes CASSSTGTFLENGYTF.

The rearrangement uses TRBV13 and TRBJ1-6; D is possibly TRBD1 (5 bases). Germline lookup yields CDR1 PRHDT and CDR2 FYEKMQ (reference sequence). This CDR3 is built from 14 residues. The V gene lost 3 bases and the J gene lost 5 bases, with 8 bases spanning the gap. In DNA, the CDR3 is TGTGCCAGCAGCTTGCGGGGCCATAATTCACCCCTCCACTTT. Its protein product is CASSLRGHNSPLHF.

Only one count was recorded for this clone. The chain uses TRBV5-1 and TRBJ1-2; 9 bases match TRBD1. After removal of 3 bases from V and 4 bases from J, the junction contained 4 bases not matched to a gene. This CDR3 has 14 residues. Germline V gene data show CDR1 as SGHRS and CDR2 as YFSETQ. CDR3 bases: TGCGCCAGCAGCTGGACAGGGGCTTTCTATGGCTACACCTTC. Translation gives CASSWTGAFYGYTF.

The rearrangement uses TRBV5-1 and TRBJ1-2; 9 bases are a match to TRBD1. Germline V CDR1 and CDR2: SGHRS, YFSETQ. V was pared by 5 bases and J by 6 bases, with 5 bases of the junction left unmatched. The CDR3 totals 13 residues. As DNA, the CDR3 is TGCGCCAGCAGGGATGGGACAGGGCATGGCTACACCTTC. Translating gives CASRDGTGHGYTF.

The sample holds a few counts of this clone. The rearrangement uses TRBV28 and TRBJ1-1; TRBD1 matches at 8 bases. V dropped 2 bases and J dropped 6; count of bases not matched to a gene: 8. Germline loops: CDR1 MDHEN, CDR2 SYDVKM. The CDR3 sequence is 15 residues long. The CDR3, as DNA: TGTGCCAGCAGTTTACACACAGGGGGGCGATCTGAAGCTTTCTTT. This sequence encodes CASSLHTGGRSEAFF.

The chain employs TRBV6-5 and TRBJ1-3; D may be TRBD1 (6 bases). The germline V gene has CDR1 MNHEY and CDR2 SVGAGI. The CDR3 consists of 15 residues. Trimming shortened V by 7 bases and J by 4 bases, and 17 bases separated the two germline ends. CDR3 in amino acids: CASTTGGRWGNTIYF. DNA of the CDR3: TGTGCCAGCACTACGGGGGGGCGATGGGGAAACACCATATATTTT.

V usage is TRBV20-1 and J usage is TRBJ2-1, with D unresolved. Trimming pared 3 bases from V and 12 bases from J, leaving 24 bases between. Germline assignment: CDR1 DFQATT and CDR2 SNEGSKA (reference sequence). The CDR3 consists of 15 residues. The CDR3 region is CSASSLAGADLAQFF. CDR3 DNA: TGCAGTGCTAGTAGTCTCGCCGGCGCGGATTTGGCGCAGTTCTTC.

This chain connects TRBV30 to TRBJ1-6; no reliable D call. This CDR3 contains 13 residues. V was cut by 4 bases and J by 7 bases, with 11 bases left in between. Germline CDR1 and CDR2: GTSNPN and SVGIG (reference sequence). CDR3 loop: CAWNRLINSPLHF. The CDR3 region has the DNA TGTGCCTGGAATCGACTCATAAATTCACCCCTCCACTTT.

The CDR3 region has the DNA TGTGCCAGCAGCTCGAGATGGACTGAAGCTTTCTTT. It encodes CASSSRWTEAFF. The chain has TRBV5-6 and TRBJ1-1; D gene uncertain. Trimming took off 3 bases at V and 5 bases at J, with 8 bases between the two ends. This CDR3 comprises 12 residues. CDR1 SGHDT and CDR2 YYEEEE come from the germline V gene.

The gene calls are TRBV14 and TRBJ2-2; 10 bases line up with TRBD1. With V trimmed by 3 bases and J by 5 bases, 12 bases remained unmatched. The CDR3 runs 18 residues. The germline V gene has CDR1 SGHDN and CDR2 FVKESK. The CDR3 spells CASSQYPYGTGVTGELFF. DNA for the CDR3: TGTGCCAGCAGCCAGTACCCATATGGGACAGGGGTTACCGGGGAGCTGTTTTTT.

The chain links TRBV6-5 to TRBJ1-1; D is ambiguous. The CDR3 is 12 amino acids. Germline CDR1 is MNHEY and CDR2 is SVGAGI. Deletions cut 4 bases from V and 6 bases from J, with 9 bases between. The CDR3 region is CASSWNGAEAFF. The DNA for the CDR3 is TGTGCCAGCAGTTGGAACGGAGCTGAAGCTTTCTTT.

This clone occurred once. J is TRBJ1-2 and V is TRBV5-8; TRBD1 matches at 7 bases. The CDR3 is made up of 15 amino acids. The germline V gene encodes CDR1 SGHTS and CDR2 YDEGEE. The junction had 6 bases not matched to a gene; V was cut back by 2 bases and J by 2 bases. CDR3 DNA: TGTGCCAGCAGCTTCCTGGGACAGCTCAACTATGGCTACACCTTC. This sequence encodes CASSFLGQLNYGYTF.

The J gene is TRBJ1-4, the V gene TRBV5-4, with D maybe TRBD1 (5 bases). The germline V gene encodes CDR1 SGHNT and CDR2 YYREEE (reference sequence). The V end lost 3 bases, the J end lost 2 bases, and 11 bases lay between the germline ends. This CDR3 region has 15 residues. The CDR3 DNA follows: TGTGCCAGCAGCTCGTCGCCAGGGACTAATGAAAAACTGTTTTTT. Translating gives CASSSSPGTNEKLFF.